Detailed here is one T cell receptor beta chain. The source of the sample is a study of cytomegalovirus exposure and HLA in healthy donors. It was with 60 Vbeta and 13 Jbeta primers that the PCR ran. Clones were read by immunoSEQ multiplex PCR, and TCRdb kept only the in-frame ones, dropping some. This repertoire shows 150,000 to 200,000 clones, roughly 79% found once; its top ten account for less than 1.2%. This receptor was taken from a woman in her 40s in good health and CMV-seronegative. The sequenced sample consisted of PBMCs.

CDR3 in DNA: TGTGCCAGCAGCCTAACAGGGTCCGATCAGCCCCAGCATTTT. Translated: CASSLTGSDQPQHF. This rearrangement joins TRBV6-6 to TRBJ1-5, with D possibly being TRBD1 (6 bases). The CDR3 is made up of 14 amino acids. Trimming shortened V by 6 bases and J by 5 bases, and 14 bases separated the two germline ends. Germline CDR1 MNHNY, CDR2 SVGAGI (reference sequence).